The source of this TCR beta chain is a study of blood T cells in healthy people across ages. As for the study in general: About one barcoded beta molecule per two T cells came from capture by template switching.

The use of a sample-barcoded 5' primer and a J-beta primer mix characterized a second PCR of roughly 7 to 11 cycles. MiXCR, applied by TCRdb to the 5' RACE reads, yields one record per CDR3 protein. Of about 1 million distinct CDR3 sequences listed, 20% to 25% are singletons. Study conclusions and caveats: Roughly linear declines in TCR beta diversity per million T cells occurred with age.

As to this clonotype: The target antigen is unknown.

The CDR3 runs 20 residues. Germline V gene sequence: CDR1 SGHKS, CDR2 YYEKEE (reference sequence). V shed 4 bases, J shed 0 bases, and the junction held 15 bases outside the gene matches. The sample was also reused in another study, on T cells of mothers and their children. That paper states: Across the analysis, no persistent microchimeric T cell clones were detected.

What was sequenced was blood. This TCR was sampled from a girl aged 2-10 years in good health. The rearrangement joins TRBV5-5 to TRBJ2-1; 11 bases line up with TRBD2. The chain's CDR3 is CASSIPAGASGGTSYNEQFF. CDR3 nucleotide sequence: TGTGCCAGCAGCATCCCAGCCGGGGCTAGCGGGGGGACCTCCTACAATGAGCAGTTCTTC.